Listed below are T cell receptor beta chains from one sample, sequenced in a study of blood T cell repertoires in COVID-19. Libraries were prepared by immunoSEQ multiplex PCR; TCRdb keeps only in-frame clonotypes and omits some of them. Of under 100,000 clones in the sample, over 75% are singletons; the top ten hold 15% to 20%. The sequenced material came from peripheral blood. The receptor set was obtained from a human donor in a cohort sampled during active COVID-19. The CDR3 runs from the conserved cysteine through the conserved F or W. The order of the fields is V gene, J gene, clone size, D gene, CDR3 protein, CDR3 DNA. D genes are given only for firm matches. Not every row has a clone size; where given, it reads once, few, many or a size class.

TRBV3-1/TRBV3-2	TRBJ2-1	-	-	CASSQDSEYEQFF	TGTGCCAGCAGCCAAGATAGCGAGTATGAGCAGTTCTTC
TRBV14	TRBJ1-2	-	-	CASSQVSREGYTF	TGTGCCAGCAGCCAAGTGTCGAGGGAGGGCTACACCTTC
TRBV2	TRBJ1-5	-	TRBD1	CASSEEQGVQPQHF	TGTGCCAGCAGTGAAGAACAGGGGGTTCAGCCCCAGCATTTT
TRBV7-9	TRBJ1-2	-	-	CASSLDTYGYTF	TGTGCCAGCAGCTTAGACACCTATGGCTACACCTTC
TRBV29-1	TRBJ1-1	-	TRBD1	CSVDRGTSEAFF	TGCAGCGTCGACAGGGGGACCTCGGAAGCTTTCTTT
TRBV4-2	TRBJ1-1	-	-	CASSQEGSRNTEAFF	TGTGCCAGCAGCCAAGAAGGGAGCCGAAACACTGAAGCTTTCTTT
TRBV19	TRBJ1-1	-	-	CASSSGRANTEAFF	TGTGCCAGTAGTAGTGGCAGGGCGAACACTGAAGCTTTCTTT
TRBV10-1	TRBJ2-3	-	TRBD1	CASSDEGQGKDTQYF	TGCGCCAGCAGTGATGAGGGACAGGGGAAAGATACGCAGTATTTT
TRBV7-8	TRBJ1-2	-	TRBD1	CASSPGQGNIYGYTF	TGTGCCAGCAGCCCAGGACAGGGGAACATCTATGGCTACACCTTC
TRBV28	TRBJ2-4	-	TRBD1	CASSTTGWNIQYF	TGTGCCAGCAGCACGACAGGGTGGAACATTCAGTACTTC
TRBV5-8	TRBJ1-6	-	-	CASSFGRGDYNSPLHF	TGTGCCAGCAGCTTTGGCAGGGGCGACTATAATTCACCCCTCCACTTT
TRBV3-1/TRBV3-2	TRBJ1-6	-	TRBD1	CASSDRAGNSPLHF	TGTGCCAGCAGCGACAGGGCGGGTAATTCACCCCTCCACTTT
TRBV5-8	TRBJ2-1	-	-	CASSQGLSSYNEQFF	TGTGCCAGCAGCCAGGGCTTGAGCTCCTACAATGAGCAGTTCTTC
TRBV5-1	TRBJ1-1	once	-	CASSLAWTVNTEAFF	TGCGCCAGCAGCTTGGCATGGACAGTCAACACTGAAGCTTTCTTT
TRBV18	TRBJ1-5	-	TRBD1	CASSPTGDQPQHF	TGTGCCAGCTCACCTACAGGGGATCAGCCCCAGCATTTT
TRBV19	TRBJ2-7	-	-	CASWGNSYEQYF	TGTGCCAGTTGGGGCAACTCCTACGAGCAGTACTTC
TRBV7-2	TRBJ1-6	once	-	CASSQYNSPLHF	TGTGCCAGCAGCCAGTATAATTCACCCCTCCACTTT
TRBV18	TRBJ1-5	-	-	CASSPQREQPQHF	TGTGCCAGCTCACCCCAGCGGGAGCAGCCCCAGCATTTT
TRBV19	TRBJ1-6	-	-	CASSKPDRNSPLHF	TGTGCCAGTAGTAAACCGGACAGAAATTCACCCCTCCACTTT
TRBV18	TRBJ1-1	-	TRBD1	CASSPPPQGAFTEAFF	TGTGCCAGCTCACCACCCCCTCAGGGGGCGTTCACTGAAGCTTTCTTT
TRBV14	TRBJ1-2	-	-	CASSQAYSPRADYGYTF	TGTGCCAGCAGCCAAGCTTATTCCCCCAGGGCGGACTATGGCTACACCTTC
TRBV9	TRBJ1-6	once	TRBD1	CASSERGQGRHSPLHF	TGTGCCAGCAGCGAGCGGGGACAGGGTCGGCATTCACCCCTCCACTTT
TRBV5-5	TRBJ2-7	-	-	CASSLPGAGEQYF	TGTGCCAGCAGCTTGCCGGGAGCAGGCGAGCAGTACTTC
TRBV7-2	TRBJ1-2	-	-	CASSLVQSNPNYGYTF	TGTGCCAGCAGCTTAGTCCAAAGCAACCCCAACTATGGCTACACCTTC
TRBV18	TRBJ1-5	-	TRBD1	CASSPSGQGRDQPQHF	TGTGCCAGCTCACCCTCGGGACAGGGCCGTGATCAGCCCCAGCATTTT
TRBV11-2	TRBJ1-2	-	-	CASSFSDNYGYTF	TGTGCCAGCAGCTTCTCAGATAACTATGGCTACACCTTC
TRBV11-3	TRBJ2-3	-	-	CASSHRQITDTQYF	TGTGCCAGCAGCCATCGACAGATCACAGATACGCAGTATTTT
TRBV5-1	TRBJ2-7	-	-	CASSLGREYGSYEQYF	TGCGCCAGCAGCTTGGGGAGAGAGTACGGCTCCTACGAGCAGTACTTC
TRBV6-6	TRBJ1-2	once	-	CASSELWEYGYTF	TGTGCCAGCAGCGAACTATGGGAGTATGGCTACACCTTC
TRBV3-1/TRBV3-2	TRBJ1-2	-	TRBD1	CASSSRWTGGAGRDGYTF	TGTGCCAGCAGCTCTCGTTGGACAGGGGGCGCGGGTCGTGATGGCTACACCTTC
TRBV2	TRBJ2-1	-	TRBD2	CASSSTSGGANEQFF	TGTGCCAGCAGCTCGACTAGCGGGGGGGCTAATGAGCAGTTCTTC
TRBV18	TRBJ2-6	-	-	CASSLPGVGANVLTF	TGTGCCAGCTCACTTCCAGGGGTTGGGGCCAACGTCCTGACTTTC
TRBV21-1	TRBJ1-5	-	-	CASIGRNSNQPQHF	TGTGCCAGCATTGGGCGAAATAGCAATCAGCCCCAGCATTTT
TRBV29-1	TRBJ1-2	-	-	CSVRGGEDGYTF	TGCAGCGTAAGAGGAGGGGAGGATGGCTACACCTTC
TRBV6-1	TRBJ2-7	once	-	CASSESVSYEQYF	TGTGCCAGCAGTGAATCTGTCTCCTACGAGCAGTACTTC
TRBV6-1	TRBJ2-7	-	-	CASSEEGVKGSYEQYF	TGTGCCAGCAGTGAAGAAGGAGTGAAGGGGTCCTACGAGCAGTACTTC
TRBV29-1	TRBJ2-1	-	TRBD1	CSVADTGGSYNEQFF	TGCAGCGTTGCAGATACAGGGGGGTCCTACAATGAGCAGTTCTTC
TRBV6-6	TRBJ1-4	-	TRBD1	CASSSPTGGEKLFF	TGTGCCAGCAGTTCTCCCACAGGGGGAGAAAAACTGTTTTTT
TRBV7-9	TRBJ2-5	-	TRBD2	CASSPPYSGVAETQYF	TGTGCCAGCAGCCCTCCCTACAGCGGGGTTGCGGAGACCCAGTACTTC
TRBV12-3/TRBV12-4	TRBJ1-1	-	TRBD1	CASRTTGDREAFF	TGTGCCAGCAGGACCACGGGTGACAGGGAGGCTTTCTTT
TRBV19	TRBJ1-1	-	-	CASRKRGTHTEAFF	TGTGCCAGTAGGAAGCGAGGGACACACACTGAAGCTTTCTTT
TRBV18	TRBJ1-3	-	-	CASTPQSSGNTIYF	TGTGCCAGCACGCCACAGAGCTCTGGAAACACCATATATTTT
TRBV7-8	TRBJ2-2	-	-	CASSRRRVGTGELFF	TGTGCCAGCAGTCGAAGACGGGTGGGCACCGGGGAGCTGTTTTTT
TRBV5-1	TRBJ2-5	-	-	CASSLGSKGETQYF	TGCGCCAGCAGCTTAGGGAGCAAGGGAGAGACCCAGTACTTC
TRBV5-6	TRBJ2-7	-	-	CASSLGIGEQYF	TGTGCCAGCAGCCTTGGTATCGGCGAGCAGTACTTC
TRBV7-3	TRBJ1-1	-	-	CASSSELNTEAFF	TGTGCCAGCAGCTCCGAGTTGAACACTGAAGCTTTCTTT
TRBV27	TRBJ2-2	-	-	CASSLGSAAGELFF	TGTGCCAGCAGTTTAGGGAGTGCCGCCGGGGAGCTGTTTTTT
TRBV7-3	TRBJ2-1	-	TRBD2	CASSLSGGKPFF	TGTGCCAGCAGCTTAAGCGGGGGGAAGCCGTTCTTC
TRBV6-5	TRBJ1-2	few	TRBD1	CASSKTGGRYGYTF	TGTGCCAGCAGTAAAACAGGGGGGAGGTATGGCTACACCTTC
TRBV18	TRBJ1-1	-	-	CASSLREGGGTEAFF	TGTGCCAGCTCACTAAGGGAGGGGGGCGGCACTGAAGCTTTCTTT
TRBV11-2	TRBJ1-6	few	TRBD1	CASTRGLFSGTDNSPLHF	TGTGCCAGCACCCGAGGGCTCTTTTCCGGGACAGATAATTCACCCCTCCACTTT